This T cell receptor (beta chain) was captured by sequencing in a study of spatial heterogeneity in lung cancer. Study overall: Detected sequences consistently included more beta-chain ones than alpha-chain ones.

TCRdb used MiXCR to reprocess the 5' RACE reads, holding one entry per CDR3 protein. The data hold around 75,000 distinct CDR3 sequences, with roughly 14% observed a single time. Time point of the sample: sample taken at primary tumor resection. Whole RNA, which was extracted from tumor, nontumor lung tissue or frozen PBMC, was sequenced without any cell sorting. This clonotype was seen ten or more times. The origin of this receptor is a male donor with early-stage non-small cell lung cancer. The input for sequencing was PBMCs, taken at surgery.

The CDR3 DNA follows: TGTGCCAGCAGTTCCCCAGCCGGGCCCCCGACAGATACGCAGTATTTT. This gives the protein CASSSPAGPPTDTQYF. The chain joins TRBV28 to TRBJ2-3; D gene unclear. Germline CDR1 and CDR2: MDHEN and SYDVKM. V was pared by 4 bases and J by 3 bases, with 17 bases between. The CDR3 covers 16 residues. Filled out from reference TRBV28 and TRBJ2-3, the complete variable domain reads DVKVTQSSRYLVKRTGEKVFLECVQDMDHENMFWYRQDPGLGLRLIYFSYDVKMKEKGDIPEGYSVSREKKERFSLILESASTNQTSMYLCASSSPAGPPTDTQYFGPGTRLTVL.